Listed here are 2 T cell receptor beta chains from one sample, sequenced in a study of cytomegalovirus exposure and HLA in healthy donors. PCR amplification relied on 60 Vbeta primers (plus 13 Jbeta primers). The protocol was immunoSEQ multiplex PCR, while the TCRdb copy is restricted to in-frame clones and leaves out a portion. Of 270,000 or so clones listed, 86% are singletons. Sequencing was done on a sample of PBMCs. The receptors were gathered from a man aged 35-49 years in good health and CMV-seropositive.

This clone was counted once. A junction boundary mismatches the germline segment, possibly from a read error. The DNA for the CDR3 is TGCAGTGCCATCCCGCGGGGATACCAGCTCTTC. Translated, it gives CSAIPRGYQLF. V is TRBV20-1 and J is TRBJ2-1; D perhaps matches TRBD2 (6 bases). Germline CDR1 reads DFQATT; CDR2 reads SNEGSKA (reference sequence). The CDR3 has 11 residues.

This clone was seen just once. This chain links TRBV11-2 with TRBJ2-7, with 8 bases identical to TRBD1. Germline assignment: CDR1 SGHAT and CDR2 FQNNGV. J was trimmed by 3 bases and V by 5 bases; bases with no gene match: 12. The CDR3 runs to 16 residues. The CDR3 is CASSERTGTRYYEQYF. CDR3 nucleotide sequence: TGTGCCAGCAGCGAACGGACAGGGACCAGGTACTACGAGCAGTACTTC.